These 2 T cell receptor beta chains share one sample of origin, sequenced in a study of shared clonotypes between healthy human individuals (TCRdb year 2020). The library relied on the immunoSEQ multiplex PCR assay. Not all clones reach the TCRdb copy of this immuneACCESS table, which keeps in-frame sequences only. Checked studies attribute under half of the gap to unresolved V genes and leave the rest unexplained. The sample profile shows approximately 2.3 million clones; roughly 93% of them were found once. The ten most abundant clones make up about 0.37% of the sample. The specimen was naive CD4+ T cells from PBMCs. Explained via the paper, the cell subset or site label denotes: CD45RA+ positively selected. Receptors were obtained from a man aged 18 to 29 in good health. Some clones in this sample may be carry-over from other donors' samples.

This chain uses TRBV18 with TRBJ1-1; 9 nucleotides match TRBD1. Germline CDR1 reads KGHSH; CDR2 reads LQKENI. There are 17 residues in the CDR3. V was pared by 6 bases and J by 1 base, with 12 bases of the junction left unmatched. The CDR3 sequence is CASSLGTGTWGNTEAFF. CDR3 coding DNA: TGTGCCAGCTCCCTCGGGACAGGGACGTGGGGGAACACTGAAGCTTTCTTT.

Details on this clone: This sample includes further DNA sequences coding for the same CDR3. The genes are TRBV18 and TRBJ1-5; D not resolved. The CDR3 runs to 15 residues. The V gene's germline CDR1 is KGHSH and CDR2 LQKENI. V lost 3 bases, J lost 5 bases, and 14 bases lay in between. The CDR3 DNA sequence: TGTGCCAGCTCACCTCGGACGGGGAGGGATCAGCCCCAGCATTTT. Amino acids: CASSPRTGRDQPQHF. Complete variable domain (other parts from reference TRBV18 and TRBJ1-5): NAGVMQNPRHLVRRRGQEARLRCSPMKGHSHVYWYRQLPEEGLKFMVYLQKENIIDESGMPKERFSAEFPKEGPSILRIQQVVRGDSAAYFCASSPRTGRDQPQHFGDGTRLSIL.